These 16 T cell receptor beta chains were all obtained from the same sample, sequenced in a study of blood T cell repertoires in COVID-19. Assay used: immunoSEQ multiplex PCR; TCRdb lists only in-frame clones, some missing. The sample includes about 200,000 clones, around 88% of them seen just once. Sequenced sample: peripheral blood. These receptors were collected from a young man with active or convalescent COVID-19.

V is TRBV9 and J is TRBJ2-5; TRBD2 is a possible D gene (5 bases). Germline V lookup: CDR1 SGDLS, CDR2 YYNGEE. This CDR3 is 13 amino acids long. V was shortened by 6 bases and J by 4 bases, with 13 bases between the two germline ends. CDR3 coding DNA: TGTGCCAGCAACCAGGACTCCCTAGAGACCCAGTACTTC. This sequence encodes CASNQDSLETQYF.

Written as DNA, the CDR3 is TGTGCCAGCAGCTCTACAGGGGGCCGAGAGACCCAGTACTTC. It is translated as CASSSTGGRETQYF. The V gene is TRBV11-1, the J gene TRBJ2-5; 9 nucleotides match TRBD1. Germline trimming cut 4 bases from V and 4 bases from J; bases unmatched to any gene: 4. The CDR3 is made up of 14 amino acids. The germline V gene encodes CDR1 SGHAT and CDR2 FQDESV (reference sequence). The entire variable domain, with the rest obtained from reference TRBV11-1 and TRBJ2-5, is as follows: EAEVAQSPRYKITEKSQAVAFWCDPISGHATLYWYRQILGQGPELLVQFQDESVVDDSQLPKDRFSAERLKGVDSTLKIQPAELGDSAMYLCASSSTGGRETQYFGPGTRLLVL.

This clone was detected only once. This chain links TRBV7-2 with TRBJ2-5, with 7 bases identical to TRBD1. Germline V lookup: CDR1 SGHTA, CDR2 FQGNSA. This CDR3 has 14 residues. V shed 5 bases, J shed 1 base, and the junction held 4 bases outside the gene matches. For the CDR3, the DNA is TGTGCCAGCAGCCCTGGGACAGTCCAAGAGACCCAGTACTTC. As protein: CASSPGTVQETQYF. Together with reference TRBV7-2 and TRBJ2-5, the CDR3 gives the full variable domain: GAGVSQSPSNKVTEKGKDVELRCDPISGHTALYWYRQSLGQGLEFLIYFQGNSAPDKSGLPSDRFSAERTGGSVSTLTIQRTQQEDSAVYLCASSPGTVQETQYFGPGTRLLVL.

The rearrangement links TRBV20-1 to TRBJ2-7, with D uncertain. CDR3 size: 14 residues. CDR1 is DFQATT and CDR2 is SNEGSKA in the germline V gene (reference sequence). V gave up 3 bases and J gave up 2 bases, with 14 bases separating them. The CDR3 spells CSASVSSFPYEQYF. The CDR3, as DNA: TGCAGTGCTAGTGTTTCTAGTTTCCCCTACGAGCAGTACTTC.

The chain joins TRBV19 to TRBJ2-3, with 7 nucleotides matching TRBD1. Germline loops: CDR1 LNHDA, CDR2 SQIVND (reference sequence). The CDR3 is made up of 14 amino acids. With V trimmed by 3 bases and J by 6 bases, 6 bases remained unmatched. CDR3 amino acids: CASSMMTGRDTQYF. CDR3 bases: TGTGCCAGTAGTATGATGACAGGGCGGGATACGCAGTATTTT.

Concerning this clone itself: A junction boundary mismatches the germline segment, possibly from a read error. The V and J genes are TRBV2 and TRBJ2-5, with TRBD1 identical over 9 bases. This CDR3 has 18 residues. Germline V gene lookup returns CDR1 SNHLY and CDR2 FYNNEI. In DNA, the CDR3 is TGTGCCAGCAGGGAAGAGGACAGGGGTTTAGGCTGGGAAGAGACCCAGTACTTC. As protein: CASREEDRGLGWEETQYF. The full variable domain, completed using reference TRBV2 and TRBJ2-5, is EPEVTQTPSHQVTQMGQEVILRCVPISNHLYFYWYRQILGQKVEFLVSFYNNEISEKSEIFDDQFSVERPDGSNFTLKIRSTKLEDSAMYFCASREEDRGLGWEETQYFGPGTRLLVL.

The rearrangement links TRBV7-8 to TRBJ1-2, with D unclear. Trimming took 2 bases from V and 2 from J, leaving 15 bases between them. This CDR3 comprises 16 residues. Germline V gene sequence: CDR1 SGHVS, CDR2 FQNEAQ. The CDR3 DNA follows: TGTGCCAGCAGCTTAATGCGGGCCACAGTAAACTATGGCTACACCTTC. As protein: CASSLMRATVNYGYTF.

The chain employs TRBV30 and TRBJ2-2; 8 bases align to TRBD1. The CDR3 totals 15 residues. In germline, CDR1 is GTSNPN, CDR2 SVGIG (reference sequence). The ends lost 1 base at V and 6 bases at J; junction bases unmatched: 7. The CDR3 coding sequence is TGTGCCTGGAGTGCGGGCAGGGGGCCCGCCGGGGAGCTGTTTTTT. Its protein is CAWSAGRGPAGELFF.

The CDR3 here is CASSPILTSGRSEQFF. The CDR3, as DNA: TGTGCCAGCAGTCCCATCCTTACTAGCGGCCGGAGTGAGCAGTTCTTC. The chain is built from TRBV27 and TRBJ2-1, with 8 bases fitting TRBD2. CDR1 and CDR2 (germline): MNHEY, SMNVEV (reference sequence). The trim removed 5 bases at V and 9 bases at J, leaving 15 bases unmatched. The CDR3 sequence is 16 residues long.

This clone was seen just once. The chain combines TRBV5-6 with TRBJ1-1; tentative D call: TRBD1 (6 bases). The germline V and J ends were trimmed by 4 bases and 0 bases, with 16 bases remaining between them. This CDR3 is 16 amino acids long. Germline V gene lookup returns CDR1 SGHDT and CDR2 YYEEEE. The CDR3 loop is CASSPGQGFLNTEAFF. In DNA, the CDR3 is TGTGCCAGCAGCCCCGGGCAGGGGTTTTTGAACACTGAAGCTTTCTTT. Combining the CDR3 with reference TRBV5-6 and TRBJ1-1 gives the whole variable domain DAGVTQSPTHLIKTRGQQVTLRCSPKSGHDTVSWYQQALGQGPQFIFQYYEEEERQRGNFPDRFSGHQFPNYSSELNVNALLLGDSALYLCASSPGQGFLNTEAFFGQGTRLTVV.

The chain employs TRBV6-1 and TRBJ1-2, with 7 bases identical to TRBD1. Unmatched junction bases numbered 10, after V lost 4 bases and J lost 5 bases. CDR1 and CDR2 from the germline V gene are MNHNS and SASEGT. The CDR3 extends over 15 amino acids. CDR3 sequence reads: CASSVARGSLYGYTF. CDR3 DNA: TGTGCCAGCAGTGTAGCCAGGGGGTCTTTGTATGGCTACACCTTC.

The V call is TRBV19, the J call TRBJ2-7, with TRBD2 matching over 9 bases. CDR3 length equals 15 residues. Germline V gene sequence: CDR1 LNHDA, CDR2 SQIVND (reference sequence). V shed 3 bases and J 1 base; nucleotides not matched to a gene: 4. This CDR3 reads CASSIGTSLSYEQYF. The CDR3 coding sequence is TGTGCCAGTAGTATCGGGACTAGCCTATCCTACGAGCAGTACTTC.

V and J are TRBV28 and TRBJ2-7, with a possible D match to TRBD1 (5 bases). V was clipped by 3 bases and J by 4 bases, with 10 bases between them. The CDR3 is made up of 13 amino acids. The germline gives CDR1 MDHEN, CDR2 SYDVKM. CDR3 sequence: CASSLAGLYEQYF. The CDR3 bases are TGTGCCAGCAGTTTGGCAGGGTTGTACGAGCAGTACTTC.

This clone was detected once. The chain employs TRBV5-1 and TRBJ2-4; 12 bases map to TRBD2. J lost 5 bases, V lost 2 bases, and 8 bases had no gene match. The CDR3 spans 17 residues. Germline CDR1 is SGHRS and CDR2 is YFSETQ. The chain's CDR3 is CASSLATTSGSQNIQYF. In DNA form, the CDR3 reads TGCGCCAGCAGCTTAGCCACGACTAGCGGGAGCCAAAACATTCAGTACTTC.

This clone was detected a few times. Here the CDR3 reads CASSRNGREEKLFF. CDR3 DNA: TGTGCCAGTAGTCGGAACGGTCGGGAGGAAAAACTGTTTTTT. The J gene is TRBJ1-4, the V gene TRBV19, with no clear D. V dropped 5 bases and J dropped 8 bases, with 15 bases sitting between them. This CDR3 has 14 residues. Germline assignment: CDR1 LNHDA and CDR2 SQIVND (reference sequence).

The rearrangement uses TRBV19 and TRBJ1-5; D not resolved. The CDR3 has 12 amino acids. Germline CDR1 and CDR2: LNHDA and SQIVND (reference sequence). Trimming took off 7 bases at V and 1 base at J, with 5 bases between the two ends. The CDR3 protein is CASKISNQPQHF. CDR3 coding DNA: TGTGCCAGTAAAATAAGCAATCAGCCCCAGCATTTT.